This entry is about one TCR beta chain. This entry is derived from a study of human T cells and chemical hapten exposure. The time point: patch test 1, 2 weeks after DPC sensitization. As for treatment: therapeutic diphenylcyclopropenone sensitization with weekly scalp DPC. Blood draws came before every patch-test application. Individual cDNA molecules received unique molecular identifiers in the library. TCRdb reprocessed the RACE reads via MiXCR and lists one record per CDR3 protein. The table includes around 69,000 distinct CDR3 sequences, roughly 9.2% detected once. The source of this sequence is a woman aged 40-49 years with alopecia areata. Some clones in this sample may be carry-over from other donors' samples. Sample: whole blood, taken in connection with sensitization to the hapten diphenylcyclopropenone (DPC).

As DNA, the CDR3 is TGTGCCAGCAGCTTAGCCAATCCGAACACTGAAGCTTTCTTT. Translation: CASSLANPNTEAFF. The chain links TRBV7-9 to TRBJ1-1; D unresolved. Germline CDR1 reads SEHNR; CDR2 reads FQNEAQ (reference sequence). The CDR3 is 14 amino acids. V was cut by 0 bases and J by 1 base, with 6 bases left in between.